The following is a TCR beta chain sequence with its context. The antigen remains unidentified. This record comes from a study of cytomegalovirus exposure and HLA in healthy donors. The study, taken as a whole, reports: As a later analysis showed, a missense DCLRE1C variant was linked to trimming of TCR beta V- and J-genes.

Looked up from germline, CDR1 is GTSNPN and CDR2 is SVGIG (reference sequence). The V end lost 1 base, the J end lost 5 bases, and 6 bases lay between the germline ends. The CDR3 contains 12 residues. PCR amplification relied on 60 Vbeta primers (plus 13 Jbeta primers). Data came from immunoSEQ multiplex PCR; TCRdb stores just in-frame clones and leaves some out. This sample carries more than 150,000 clones, 85% of them seen once, and the ten largest clones take 2% to 2.5%. This receptor was obtained from a woman younger than 30 in good health and CMV-seronegative. Material for sequencing was PBMCs. This chain links TRBV30 with TRBJ1-5; D may be TRBD1 (6 bases). The CDR3 spells CAWSDRDQPQHF. DNA for the CDR3: TGTGCCTGGAGTGACAGGGATCAGCCCCAGCATTTT.